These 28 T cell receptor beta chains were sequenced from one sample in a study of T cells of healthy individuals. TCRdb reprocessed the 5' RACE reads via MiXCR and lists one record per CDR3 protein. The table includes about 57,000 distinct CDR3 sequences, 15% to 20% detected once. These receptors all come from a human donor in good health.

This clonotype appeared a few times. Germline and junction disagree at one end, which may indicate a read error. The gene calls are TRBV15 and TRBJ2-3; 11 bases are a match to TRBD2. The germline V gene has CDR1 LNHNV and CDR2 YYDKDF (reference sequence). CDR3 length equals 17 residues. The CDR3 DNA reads TGTGCCACCAACAGACGTCTAGCGGGGGGACTCACAGATACGCAGTATTTT. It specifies CATNRRLAGGLTDTQYF.

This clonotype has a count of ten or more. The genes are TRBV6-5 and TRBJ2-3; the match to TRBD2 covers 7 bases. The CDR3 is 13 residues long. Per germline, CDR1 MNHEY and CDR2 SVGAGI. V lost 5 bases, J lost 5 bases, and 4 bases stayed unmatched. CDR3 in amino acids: CASSRGVVDTQYF. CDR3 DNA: TGTGCCAGCAGTCGGGGGGTGGTAGATACGCAGTATTTT.

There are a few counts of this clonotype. Written as DNA, the CDR3 is TGTGCCATCAGTGACCCAAGGGGGATCCCTGAAGCTTTCTTT. It specifies CAISDPRGIPEAFF. The chain joins TRBV10-3 to TRBJ1-1, with D possibly being TRBD1 (6 bases). CDR1 and CDR2 (germline): ENHRY, SYGVKD. Trimming took 3 bases from V and 6 from J, leaving 14 bases between them. The CDR3 is 14 amino acids.

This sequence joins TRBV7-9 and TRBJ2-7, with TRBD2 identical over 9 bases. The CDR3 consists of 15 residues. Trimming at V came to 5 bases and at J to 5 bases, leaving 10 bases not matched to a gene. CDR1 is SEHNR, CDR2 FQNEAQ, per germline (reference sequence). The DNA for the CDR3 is TGTGCCAGCAGCATCTCCTCCGGGACTAGCCACGAGCAGTACTTC. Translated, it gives CASSISSGTSHEQYF. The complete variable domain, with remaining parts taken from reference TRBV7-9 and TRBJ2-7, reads DTGVSQNPRHKITKRGQNVTFRCDPISEHNRLYWYRQTLGQGPEFLTYFQNEAQLEKSRLLSDRFSAERPKGSFSTLEIQRTEQGDSAMYLCASSISSGTSHEQYFGPGTRLTVT.

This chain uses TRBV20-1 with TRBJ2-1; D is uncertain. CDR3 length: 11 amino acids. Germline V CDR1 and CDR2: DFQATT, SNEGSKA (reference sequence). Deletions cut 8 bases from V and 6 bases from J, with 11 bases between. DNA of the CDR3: TGCAGTCAAGTCCAGTCCAATGAGCAGTTCTTC. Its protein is CSQVQSNEQFF.

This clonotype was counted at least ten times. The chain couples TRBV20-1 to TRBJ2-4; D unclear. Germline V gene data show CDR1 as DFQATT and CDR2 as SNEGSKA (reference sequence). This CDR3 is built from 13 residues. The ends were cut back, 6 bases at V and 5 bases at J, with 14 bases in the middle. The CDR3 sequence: CSARIGRENIQYF. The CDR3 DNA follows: TGCAGTGCCCGAATCGGCAGAGAAAACATTCAGTACTTC.

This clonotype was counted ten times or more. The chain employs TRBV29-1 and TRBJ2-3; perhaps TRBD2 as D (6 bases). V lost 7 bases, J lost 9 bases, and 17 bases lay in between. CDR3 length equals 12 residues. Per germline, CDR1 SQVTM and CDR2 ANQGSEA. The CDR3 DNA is TGCAGCGCCGGGGGAAAGACTAACACGCAGTATTTT. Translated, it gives CSAGGKTNTQYF.

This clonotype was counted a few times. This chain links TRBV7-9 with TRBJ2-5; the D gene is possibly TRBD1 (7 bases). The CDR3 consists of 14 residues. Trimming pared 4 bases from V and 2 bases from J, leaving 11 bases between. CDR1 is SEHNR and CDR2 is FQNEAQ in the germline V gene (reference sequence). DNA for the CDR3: TGTGCCAGCAGCTGGGCAGGGGGGCAAGAGACCCAGTACTTC. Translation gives CASSWAGGQETQYF.

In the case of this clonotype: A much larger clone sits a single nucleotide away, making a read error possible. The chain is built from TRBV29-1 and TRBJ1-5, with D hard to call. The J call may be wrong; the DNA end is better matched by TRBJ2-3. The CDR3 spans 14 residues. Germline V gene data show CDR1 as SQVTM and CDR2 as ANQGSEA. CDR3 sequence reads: CSVKLGGGNQPQYF. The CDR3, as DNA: TGCAGCGTGAAACTTGGTGGCGGCAATCAGCCCCAGTATTTT.

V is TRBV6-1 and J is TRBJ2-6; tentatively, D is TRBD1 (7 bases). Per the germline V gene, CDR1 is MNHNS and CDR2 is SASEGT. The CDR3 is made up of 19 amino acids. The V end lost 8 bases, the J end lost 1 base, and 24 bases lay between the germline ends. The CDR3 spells CASRGITGVPPSGANVLTF. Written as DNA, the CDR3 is TGTGCCAGCCGGGGGATCACAGGGGTGCCGCCGTCTGGGGCCAACGTCCTGACTTTC.

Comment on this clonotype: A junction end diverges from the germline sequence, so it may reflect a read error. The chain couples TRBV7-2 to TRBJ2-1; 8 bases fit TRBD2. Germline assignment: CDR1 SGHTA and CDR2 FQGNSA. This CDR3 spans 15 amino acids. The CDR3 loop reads CAGSLRSGGPHEQFF. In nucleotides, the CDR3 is TGTGCCGGCAGCTTAAGATCGGGAGGGCCACATGAGCAGTTCTTC.

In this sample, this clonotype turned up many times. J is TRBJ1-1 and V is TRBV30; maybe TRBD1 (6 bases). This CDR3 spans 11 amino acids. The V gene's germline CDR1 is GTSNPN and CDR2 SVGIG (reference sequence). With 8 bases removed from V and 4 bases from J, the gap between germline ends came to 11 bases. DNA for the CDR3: TGTGCCGGGATAGGGGGCACTGAAGCTTTCTTT. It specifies CAGIGGTEAFF.

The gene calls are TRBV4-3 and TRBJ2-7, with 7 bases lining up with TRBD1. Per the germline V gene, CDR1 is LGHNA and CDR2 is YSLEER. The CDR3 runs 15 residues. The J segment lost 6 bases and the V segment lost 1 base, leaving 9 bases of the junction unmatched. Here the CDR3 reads CASSQGRLGGVEQYF. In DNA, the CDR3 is TGCGCCAGCAGCCAAGGACGATTAGGGGGCGTCGAGCAGTACTTC.

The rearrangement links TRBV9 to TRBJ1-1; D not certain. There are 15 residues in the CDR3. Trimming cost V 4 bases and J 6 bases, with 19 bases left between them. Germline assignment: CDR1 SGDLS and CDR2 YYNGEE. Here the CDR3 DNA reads TGTGCCAGCAGCCCCCGCCAGATGGGAAGAGCTGAAGCTTTCTTT. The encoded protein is CASSPRQMGRAEAFF.

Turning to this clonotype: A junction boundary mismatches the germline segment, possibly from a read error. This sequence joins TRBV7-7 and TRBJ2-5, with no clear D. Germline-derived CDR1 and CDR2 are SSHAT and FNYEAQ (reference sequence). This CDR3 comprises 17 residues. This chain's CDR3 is CASSSLVTGPNQETQYF. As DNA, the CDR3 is TGTGCTAGCAGCTCCCTCGTCACGGGCCCGAACCAAGAGACCCAGTACTTC.

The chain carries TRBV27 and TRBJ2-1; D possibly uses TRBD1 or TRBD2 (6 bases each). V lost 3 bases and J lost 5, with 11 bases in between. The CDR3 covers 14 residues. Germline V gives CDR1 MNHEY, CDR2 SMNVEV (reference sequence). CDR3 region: CASSFVGGHNEQFF. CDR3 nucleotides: TGTGCCAGCAGTTTCGTCGGGGGCCACAATGAGCAGTTCTTC.

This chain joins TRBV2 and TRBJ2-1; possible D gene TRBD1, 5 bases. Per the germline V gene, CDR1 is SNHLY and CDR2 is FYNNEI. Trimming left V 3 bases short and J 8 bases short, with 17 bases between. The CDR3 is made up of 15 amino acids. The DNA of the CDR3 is TGTGCCAGCAGTGATATATCAGGGTCAGGCCATGAGCAGTTCTTC. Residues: CASSDISGSGHEQFF.

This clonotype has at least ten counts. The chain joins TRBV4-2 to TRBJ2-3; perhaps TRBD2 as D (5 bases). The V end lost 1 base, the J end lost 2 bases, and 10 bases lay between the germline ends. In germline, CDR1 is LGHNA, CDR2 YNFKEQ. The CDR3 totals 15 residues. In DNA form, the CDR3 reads TGTGCCAGCAGCCAAGGAGGGAGCCCCACAGATACGCAGTATTTT. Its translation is CASSQGGSPTDTQYF.

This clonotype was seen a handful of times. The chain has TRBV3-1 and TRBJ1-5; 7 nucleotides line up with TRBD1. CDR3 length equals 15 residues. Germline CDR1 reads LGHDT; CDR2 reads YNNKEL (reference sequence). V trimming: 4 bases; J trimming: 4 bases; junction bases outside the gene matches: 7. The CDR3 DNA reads TGTGCCAGCAGCCCCCGGACAGGCGCTAATCAGCCCCAGCATTTT. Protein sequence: CASSPRTGANQPQHF.

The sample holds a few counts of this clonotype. The CDR3: CASSTRRRQGAVAGAVDTQYF. The CDR3 DNA follows: TGTGCCAGTAGTACCCGACGTCGACAGGGGGCGGTAGCGGGGGCTGTAGATACGCAGTATTTT. The chain uses TRBV19 and TRBJ2-3; perhaps TRBD1 as D (10 bases). Germline-derived CDR1 and CDR2 are LNHDA and SQIVND (reference sequence). CDR3 length: 21 residues. V was trimmed by 4 bases and J by 5 bases, leaving 34 bases between them.

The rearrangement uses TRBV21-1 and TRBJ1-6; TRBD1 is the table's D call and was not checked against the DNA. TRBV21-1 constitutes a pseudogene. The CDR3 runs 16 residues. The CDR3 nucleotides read TGTGCCAGCAGCAAAGGAGGTCGGGGGTGTAATTCACCCCTCCACTTT. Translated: CASSKGGRGCNSPLHF.

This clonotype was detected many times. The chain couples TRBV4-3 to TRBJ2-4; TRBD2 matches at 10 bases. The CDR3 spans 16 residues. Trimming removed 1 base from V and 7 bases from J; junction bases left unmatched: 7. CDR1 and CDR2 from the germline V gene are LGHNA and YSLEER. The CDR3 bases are TGCGCCAGCAGCCAAGGGACGGTGACTAGCGGGAACATTCAGTACTTC. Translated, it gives CASSQGTVTSGNIQYF.

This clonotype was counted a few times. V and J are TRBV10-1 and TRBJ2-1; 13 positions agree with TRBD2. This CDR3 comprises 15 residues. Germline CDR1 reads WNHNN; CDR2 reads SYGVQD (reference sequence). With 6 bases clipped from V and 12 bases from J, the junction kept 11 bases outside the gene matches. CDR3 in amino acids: CASSPGLAGEVGQFF. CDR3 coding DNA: TGCGCCAGCAGCCCTGGACTAGCGGGGGAAGTCGGGCAGTTCTTC.

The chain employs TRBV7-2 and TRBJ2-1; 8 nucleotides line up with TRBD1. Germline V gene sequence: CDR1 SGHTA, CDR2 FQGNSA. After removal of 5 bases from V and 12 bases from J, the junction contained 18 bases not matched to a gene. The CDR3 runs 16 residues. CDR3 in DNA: TGTGCCAGCAGCCAACCCCCGGGACAGGTTACATATGGGCAGTTCTTC. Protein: CASSQPPGQVTYGQFF.

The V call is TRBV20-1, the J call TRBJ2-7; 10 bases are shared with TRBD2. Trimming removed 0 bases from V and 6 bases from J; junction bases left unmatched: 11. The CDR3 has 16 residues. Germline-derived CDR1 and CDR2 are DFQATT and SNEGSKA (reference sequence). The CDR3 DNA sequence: TGCAGTGCTAGAGATACCAGCGGGAGGGGGGCCGCCGAGCAGTACTTC. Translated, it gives CSARDTSGRGAAEQYF.

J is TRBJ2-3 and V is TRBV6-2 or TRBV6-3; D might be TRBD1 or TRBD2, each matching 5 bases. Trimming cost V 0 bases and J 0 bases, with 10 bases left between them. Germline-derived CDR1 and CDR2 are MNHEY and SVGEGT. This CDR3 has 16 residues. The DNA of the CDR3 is TGTGCCAGCAGTTACTCAACGGGGCGAAGCACAGATACGCAGTATTTT. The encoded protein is CASSYSTGRSTDTQYF.

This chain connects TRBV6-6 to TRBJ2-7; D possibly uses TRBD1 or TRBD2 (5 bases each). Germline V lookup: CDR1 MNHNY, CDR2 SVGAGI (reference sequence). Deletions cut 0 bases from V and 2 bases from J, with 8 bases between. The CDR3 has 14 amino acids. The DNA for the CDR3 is TGTGCCAGCAGTTACTCAGGGGACGCCTACGAGCAGTACTTC. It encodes CASSYSGDAYEQYF.

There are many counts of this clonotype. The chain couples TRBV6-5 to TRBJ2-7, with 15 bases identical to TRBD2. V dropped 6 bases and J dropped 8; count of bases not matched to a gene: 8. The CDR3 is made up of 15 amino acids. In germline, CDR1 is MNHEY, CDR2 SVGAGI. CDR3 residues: CASSRDGLAGGQQYF. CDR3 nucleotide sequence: TGTGCCAGCAGCCGGGACGGACTAGCGGGAGGGCAGCAGTACTTC.